Listed here are 14 T cell receptor beta chains from one sample, sequenced in a study of shared clonotypes between healthy human individuals. The table came from immunoSEQ multiplex PCR; TCRdb's copy has only in-frame clones and leaves some out. The repertoire holds about 600,000 clones, just over 75% seen once, with about 12% in the top ten. Sample: PBMCs. These TCRs come from a middle-aged woman in good health. Some clones in this sample may be carry-over from other donors' samples.

By share, this clone ranks as medium-sized. Within the sample, other DNA sequences also encode this same CDR3. The V call is TRBV2, the J call TRBJ1-5, with no clear D. Deletions cut 3 bases from V and 0 bases from J, with 3 bases between. The CDR3 runs 13 residues. Germline CDR1 and CDR2: SNHLY and FYNNEI. CDR3 amino acids: CASSDISNQPQHF. CDR3 coding DNA: TGTGCCAGCAGTGACATTAGCAATCAGCCCCAGCATTTT. The full variable domain, its missing parts supplied by reference TRBV2 and TRBJ1-5, is EPEVTQTPSHQVTQMGQEVILRCVPISNHLYFYWYRQILGQKVEFLVSFYNNEISEKSEIFDDQFSVERPDGSNFTLKIRSTKLEDSAMYFCASSDISNQPQHFGDGTRLSIL.

The chain is built from TRBV7-7 and TRBJ2-1; 7 bases match TRBD1. The trim removed 4 bases at V and 4 bases at J, leaving 7 bases unmatched. The germline V gene encodes CDR1 SSHAT and CDR2 FNYEAQ (reference sequence). CDR3 length: 15 residues. CDR3 sequence (DNA): TGTGCCAGCAGCTCGGGATCACAGGGGTACAATGAGCAGTTCTTC. Translated: CASSSGSQGYNEQFF. The full variable domain, rest sourced from reference TRBV7-7 and TRBJ2-1, is GAGVSQSPRYKVTKRGQDVTLRCDPISSHATLYWYQQALGQGPEFLTYFNYEAQPDKSGLPSDRFSAERPEGSISTLTIQRTEQRDSAMYRCASSSGSQGYNEQFFGPGTRLTVL.

V and J are TRBV5-6 and TRBJ2-3; the D gene is possibly TRBD1 (5 bases). CDR1 SGHDT and CDR2 YYEEEE come from the germline V gene. This CDR3 has 14 residues. The germline V and J ends were trimmed by 4 bases and 0 bases, with 9 bases remaining between them. CDR3 amino acids: CASSQTGSTDTQYF. The DNA of the CDR3 is TGTGCCAGCAGCCAAACAGGTAGCACAGATACGCAGTATTTT. Based on the CDR3 plus reference TRBV5-6 and TRBJ2-3, the full variable domain is DAGVTQSPTHLIKTRGQQVTLRCSPKSGHDTVSWYQQALGQGPQFIFQYYEEEERQRGNFPDRFSGHQFPNYSSELNVNALLLGDSALYLCASSQTGSTDTQYFGPGTRLTVL.

This chain links TRBV9 with TRBJ1-1; 8 nucleotides line up with TRBD1. The CDR3 loop spans 15 amino acids. V was pared by 4 bases and J by 1 base, with 6 bases of the junction left unmatched. Germline V gene lookup returns CDR1 SGDLS and CDR2 YYNGEE. This chain's CDR3 is CASSSQGVPNTEAFF. CDR3 coding DNA: TGTGCCAGCAGCTCACAGGGGGTGCCGAACACTGAAGCTTTCTTT.

The table lists this clone with a few counts. This chain joins TRBV14 and TRBJ2-7, with D unclear. Germline-derived CDR1 and CDR2 are SGHDN and FVKESK. This CDR3 has 15 residues. V was pared by 0 bases and J by 2 bases, with 11 bases between. The CDR3 region has the DNA TGTGCCAGCAGCCAAGATTCGAGGTACACCTACGAGCAGTACTTC. It encodes CASSQDSRYTYEQYF.

In its sample, this clone was seen a few times. The V and J genes are TRBV10-3 and TRBJ2-7, with a weak D call TRBD1 (6 bases). V dropped 6 bases and J dropped 0 bases, with 9 bases sitting between them. CDR3 length: 13 residues. Germline loops: CDR1 ENHRY, CDR2 SYGVKD. The CDR3 sequence: CAISRGSSYEQYF. The DNA for the CDR3 is TGTGCCATCAGCAGGGGTAGCTCCTACGAGCAGTACTTC.

This sequence joins TRBV28 and TRBJ1-5; no clear D. The CDR3 spans 16 residues. Per the germline V gene, CDR1 is MDHEN and CDR2 is SYDVKM. V lost 2 bases, J lost 2 bases, and 13 bases lay in between. This CDR3 reads CASSLGRAGGNQPQHF. The CDR3 DNA reads as TGTGCCAGCAGTTTAGGGAGGGCGGGAGGCAATCAGCCCCAGCATTTT. The entire variable domain, with the rest obtained from reference TRBV28 and TRBJ1-5, is as follows: DVKVTQSSRYLVKRTGEKVFLECVQDMDHENMFWYRQDPGLGLRLIYFSYDVKMKEKGDIPEGYSVSREKKERFSLILESASTNQTSMYLCASSLGRAGGNQPQHFGDGTRLSIL.

The V call is TRBV19, the J call TRBJ1-3; tentative D call: TRBD1 (6 bases). Germline assignment: CDR1 LNHDA and CDR2 SQIVND (reference sequence). The ends were cut back, 6 bases at V and 2 bases at J, with 17 bases in the middle. This CDR3 spans 16 amino acids. CDR3 sequence: CASSPLQGPAGNTIYF. CDR3 nucleotides: TGTGCCAGTAGCCCGCTTCAGGGGCCGGCTGGAAACACCATATATTTT.

V and J are TRBV4-3 and TRBJ1-1; D is uncertain. Germline values: CDR1 LGHNA, CDR2 YSLEER. This CDR3 has 16 amino acids. Trimming removed 2 bases from V and 3 bases from J, with 16 bases in between. DNA for the CDR3: TGCGCCAGCAGCCAAACTCTTCGAGACGAGGACACTGAAGCTTTCTTT. This translates into CASSQTLRDEDTEAFF.

The chain combines TRBV4-1 with TRBJ1-4; D not certain. There are 16 residues in the CDR3. Germline CDR1 is MGHRA and CDR2 is YSYEKL. With 1 base removed from V and 0 bases from J, the gap between germline ends came to 9 bases. As DNA, the CDR3 is TGCGCCAGCAGCCAAGTTGGAAAGACAACTAATGAAAAACTGTTTTTT. Translation gives CASSQVGKTTNEKLFF.

This chain joins TRBV2 and TRBJ2-7, with a weak D call TRBD2 (5 bases). This CDR3 is built from 12 residues. Trimming pared 7 bases from V and 0 bases from J, leaving 7 bases between. Germline loops: CDR1 SNHLY, CDR2 FYNNEI. The CDR3 DNA follows: TGTGCCAGCATCGGGATCTCCTACGAGCAGTACTTC. Its translation: CASIGISYEQYF.

The chain couples TRBV7-3 to TRBJ2-5; 7 bases match TRBD1. Trimming at V came to 2 bases and at J to 5 bases, leaving 11 bases not matched to a gene. Germline V gene lookup returns CDR1 SGHTA and CDR2 FQGTGA. The CDR3 is made up of 16 amino acids. CDR3 nucleotide sequence: TGTGCCAGCAGCTTAGCCCCCCTAAGGGGGCTGGAGACCCAGTACTTC. It translates to CASSLAPLRGLETQYF.

This chain connects TRBV28 to TRBJ2-1, with 7 bases fitting TRBD1. Germline V CDR1 and CDR2: MDHEN, SYDVKM. V was pared by 5 bases and J by 6 bases, with 10 bases of the junction left unmatched. The CDR3 has 15 residues. In nucleotides, the CDR3 is TGTGCCAGCAGTCCTACAGGGGCTGGTCGCAATGAGCAGTTCTTC. Its protein product is CASSPTGAGRNEQFF. The entire variable domain, with the rest obtained from reference TRBV28 and TRBJ2-1, is as follows: DVKVTQSSRYLVKRTGEKVFLECVQDMDHENMFWYRQDPGLGLRLIYFSYDVKMKEKGDIPEGYSVSREKKERFSLILESASTNQTSMYLCASSPTGAGRNEQFFGPGTRLTVL.

This clone was observed a single time. The chain employs TRBV10-3 and TRBJ2-7; 8 positions agree with TRBD2. This CDR3 is 16 amino acids long. Germline lookup yields CDR1 ENHRY and CDR2 SYGVKD. The trim removed 0 bases at V and 4 bases at J, leaving 8 bases unmatched. Written as DNA, the CDR3 is TGTGCCATCAGTGAGTCGATCGGTACTAGCGGATACGAGCAGTACTTC. Protein: CAISESIGTSGYEQYF.